The sequence of this T cell receptor beta chain was determined in a study of blood T cell repertoires in COVID-19 (dated by TCRdb to 2018 to 2021). With respect to the entire study: Collaborator samples came from the United States, Italy and Spain and covered acute and convalescent phases of COVID-19. Nearly every sample came with metadata listing a de-identified subject ID, COVID-19 status, age in years and sex. Where HLA class I and class II types were available, the types were taken from metadata supplied by the sample provider, not from assay-based typing. Samples were obtained from the ongoing ImmuneRACE study (first 160 participants) and from 1,200 or so subjects provided by 6 global collaborators. A freely available public database, intended as a resource for researchers studying the immune response to SARS-CoV-2, is where the repertoires were released. The prospective study material was composed of cDNA or gDNA derived from T cells, B-cell-depleted T cells, or PBMCs. Deeply sampled blood TCRbeta repertoires from subjects exposed to, actively infected with, or recovered from COVID-19 were included in the dataset. Overall study results and their limits: The quantity of clinical and demographic metadata differed by source and by participant and was supplied without curation.

Collaborating institutions collected whole blood in K2EDTA tubes following their own protocols. For TCRbeta analysis, collaborator samples were shipped as frozen whole blood, as isolated PBMCs, or as DNA extracted from either sample type. A remark on this clone: It has no known antigen specificity. No much larger clone exists at a distance of one base, and base qualities are not known.

Including cysteine and phenylalanine, the CDR3 has 14 amino acids. Only the CDR3 DNA is retained, 42 bases long and in frame from the first base. Unmatched junction bases come to 3, with V trimmed by 2 bases and J by 5 bases. CDR1 and CDR2 were assigned from the germline V gene as ENHRY and SYGVKD. TCRbeta CDR3 regions were amplified from genomic DNA using the immunoSEQ Assay, a bias-controlled multiplex PCR. Turning to the authors' computational methods: The number of nucleated cells in each sample was estimated by amplification of reference gene primers within the assay. To quantify the absolute abundance of each unique TCRbeta CDR3 rearrangement, sequence reads were collapsed and filtered. For each sample, productive Simpson clonality was calculated as the square root of Simpson's diversity index over productive rearrangements. What TCRdb holds here is the immuneACCESS table cut down to in-frame rearrangements. Part of the clones is not present; checked against another copy, under half of the missing clones reflect an unresolved V gene, and the others are unexplained. D and trimming come from the DNA, and the V and J calls and clone size come from that table. The table for this sample lists over 50,000 clones; around 80% of them were counted only once. The top ten clones comprise 2.6% of the sample.

The clonotype originates from a man in his fifties or sixties with acute or convalescent COVID-19. Sequencing input: peripheral blood. The chain couples TRBV10-3 to TRBJ2-1, with 7 bases in between that match TRBD2. Here is the DNA: TGTGCCATCAGTGAGGAGCGGGGTAACAATGAGCAGTTCTTC. Its amino acids are CAISEERGNNEQFF.